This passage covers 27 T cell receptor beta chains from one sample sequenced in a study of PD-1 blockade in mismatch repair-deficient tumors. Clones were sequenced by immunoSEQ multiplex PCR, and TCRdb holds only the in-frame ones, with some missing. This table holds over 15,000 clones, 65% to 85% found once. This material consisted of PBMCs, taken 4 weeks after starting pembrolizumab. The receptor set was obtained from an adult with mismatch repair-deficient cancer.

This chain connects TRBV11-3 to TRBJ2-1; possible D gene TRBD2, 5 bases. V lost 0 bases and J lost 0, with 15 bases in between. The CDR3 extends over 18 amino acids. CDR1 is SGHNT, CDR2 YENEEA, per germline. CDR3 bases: TGTGCCAGCAGCTTAGATCCGGTCCAGCGGAGCTCCTACAATGAGCAGTTCTTC. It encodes CASSLDPVQRSSYNEQFF.

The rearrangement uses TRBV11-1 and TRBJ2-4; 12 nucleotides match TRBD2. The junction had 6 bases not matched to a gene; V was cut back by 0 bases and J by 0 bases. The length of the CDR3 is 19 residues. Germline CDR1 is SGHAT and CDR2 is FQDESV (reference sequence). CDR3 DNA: TGTGCCAGCAGCTTAGCCGGCGGGACTAGCGGGCTAGCCAAAAACATTCAGTACTTC. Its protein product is CASSLAGGTSGLAKNIQYF.

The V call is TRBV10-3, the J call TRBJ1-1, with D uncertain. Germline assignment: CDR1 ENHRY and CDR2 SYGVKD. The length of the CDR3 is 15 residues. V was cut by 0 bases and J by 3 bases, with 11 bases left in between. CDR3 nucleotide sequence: TGTGCCATCAGTGAGTCCTCTAAGTTCTACACTGAAGCTTTCTTT. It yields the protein CAISESSKFYTEAFF.

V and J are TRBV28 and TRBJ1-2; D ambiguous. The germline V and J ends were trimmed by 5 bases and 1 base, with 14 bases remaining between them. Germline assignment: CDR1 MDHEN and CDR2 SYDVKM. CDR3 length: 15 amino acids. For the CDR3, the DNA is TGTGCCAGCAGTCCCTTGGGCCGGGATAACTATGGCTACACCTTC. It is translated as CASSPLGRDNYGYTF.

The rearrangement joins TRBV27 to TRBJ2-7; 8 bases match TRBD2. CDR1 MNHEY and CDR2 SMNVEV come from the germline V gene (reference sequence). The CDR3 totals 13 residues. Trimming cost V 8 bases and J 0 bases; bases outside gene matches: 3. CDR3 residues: CASGRGASYEQYF. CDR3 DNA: TGTGCCAGCGGGCGGGGGGCCTCCTACGAGCAGTACTTC.

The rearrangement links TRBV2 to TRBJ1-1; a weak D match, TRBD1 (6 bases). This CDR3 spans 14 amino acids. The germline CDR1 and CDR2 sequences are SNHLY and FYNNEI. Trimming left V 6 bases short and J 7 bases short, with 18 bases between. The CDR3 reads CASSQGLEGVEAFF. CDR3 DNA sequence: TGTGCCAGCAGCCAGGGGCTAGAAGGGGTTGAAGCTTTCTTT.

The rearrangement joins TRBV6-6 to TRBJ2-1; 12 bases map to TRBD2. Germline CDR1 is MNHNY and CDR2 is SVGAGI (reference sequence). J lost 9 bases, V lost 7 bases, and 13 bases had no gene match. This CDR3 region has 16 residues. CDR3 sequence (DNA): TGTGCCAGCATCTTCTCTGGGCTAGCGGGAGGGATTGAGCAGTTCTTC. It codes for CASIFSGLAGGIEQFF.

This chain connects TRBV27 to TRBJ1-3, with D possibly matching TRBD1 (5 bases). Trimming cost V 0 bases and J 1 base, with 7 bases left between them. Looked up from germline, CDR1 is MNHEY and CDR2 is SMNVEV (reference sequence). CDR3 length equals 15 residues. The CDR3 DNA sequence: TGTGCCAGCAGTTTATCGGGGGGTTCTGGAAACACCATATATTTT. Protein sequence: CASSLSGGSGNTIYF.

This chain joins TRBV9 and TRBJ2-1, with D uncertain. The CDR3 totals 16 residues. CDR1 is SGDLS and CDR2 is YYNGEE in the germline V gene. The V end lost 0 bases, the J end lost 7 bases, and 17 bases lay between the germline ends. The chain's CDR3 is CASSVEELEFMNEQFF. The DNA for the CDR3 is TGTGCCAGCAGCGTAGAGGAGCTTGAATTTATGAATGAGCAGTTCTTC.

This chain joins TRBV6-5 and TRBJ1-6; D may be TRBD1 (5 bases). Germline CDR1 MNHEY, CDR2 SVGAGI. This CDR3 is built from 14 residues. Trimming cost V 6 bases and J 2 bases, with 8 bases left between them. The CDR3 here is CASSGGAYNSPLHF. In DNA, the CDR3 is TGTGCCAGCAGCGGGGGGGCCTATAATTCACCCCTCCACTTT.

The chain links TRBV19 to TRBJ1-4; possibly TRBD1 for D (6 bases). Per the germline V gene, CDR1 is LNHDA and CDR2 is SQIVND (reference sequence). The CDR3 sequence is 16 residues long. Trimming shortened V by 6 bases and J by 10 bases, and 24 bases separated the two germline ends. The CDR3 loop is CASSLGTLGLGGKLFF. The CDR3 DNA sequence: TGTGCCAGTAGCCTGGGAACACTGGGACTAGGGGGAAAACTGTTTTTT.

The CDR3: CASSTGQGFGYTF. The CDR3 DNA follows: TGTGCCAGTAGTACGGGACAGGGTTTTGGCTACACCTTC. The chain couples TRBV19 to TRBJ1-2; 9 positions match TRBD1. V lost 4 bases to trimming and J lost 7 bases; unmatched junction nucleotides: 4. Looked up from germline, CDR1 is LNHDA and CDR2 is SQIVND (reference sequence). The CDR3 has 13 amino acids.

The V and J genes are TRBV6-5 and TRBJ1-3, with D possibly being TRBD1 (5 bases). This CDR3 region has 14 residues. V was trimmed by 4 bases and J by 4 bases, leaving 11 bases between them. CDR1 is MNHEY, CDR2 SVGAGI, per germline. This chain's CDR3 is CASSLQGYGNTIYF. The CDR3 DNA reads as TGTGCCAGCAGTTTGCAGGGTTACGGAAACACCATATATTTT.

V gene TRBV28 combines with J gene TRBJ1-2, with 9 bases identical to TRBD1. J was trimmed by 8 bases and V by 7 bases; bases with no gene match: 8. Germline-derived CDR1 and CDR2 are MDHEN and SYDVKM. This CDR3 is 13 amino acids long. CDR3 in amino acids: CASTKGTGRGYTF. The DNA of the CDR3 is TGTGCCAGCACTAAAGGGACAGGGAGAGGCTACACCTTC.

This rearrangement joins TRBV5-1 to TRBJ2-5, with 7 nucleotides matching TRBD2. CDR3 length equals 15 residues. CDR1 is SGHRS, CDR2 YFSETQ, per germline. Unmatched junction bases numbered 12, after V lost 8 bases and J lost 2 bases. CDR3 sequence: CASTAGVGGQETQYF. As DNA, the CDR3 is TGCGCCAGTACCGCCGGGGTCGGGGGGCAAGAGACCCAGTACTTC.

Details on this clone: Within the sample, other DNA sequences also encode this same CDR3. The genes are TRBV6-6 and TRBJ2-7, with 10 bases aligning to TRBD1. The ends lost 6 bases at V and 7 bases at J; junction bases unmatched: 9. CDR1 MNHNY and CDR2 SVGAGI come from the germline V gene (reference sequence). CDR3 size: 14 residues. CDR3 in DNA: TGTGCCAGCAGCTACGGCCAGGGACAGGGGGAGCAGTACTTC. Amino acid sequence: CASSYGQGQGEQYF.

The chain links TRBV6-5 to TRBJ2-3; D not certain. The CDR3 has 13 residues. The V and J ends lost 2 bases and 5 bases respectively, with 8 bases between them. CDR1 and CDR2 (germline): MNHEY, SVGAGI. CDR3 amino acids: CASSYHEQDTQYF. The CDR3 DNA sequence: TGTGCCAGCAGTTACCACGAACAAGATACGCAGTATTTT.

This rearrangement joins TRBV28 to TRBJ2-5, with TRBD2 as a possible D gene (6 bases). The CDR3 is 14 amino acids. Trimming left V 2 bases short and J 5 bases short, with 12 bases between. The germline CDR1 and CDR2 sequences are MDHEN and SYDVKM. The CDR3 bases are TGTGCCAGCAGTTTAGGGGGGACTGGTGAGACCCAGTACTTC. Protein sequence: CASSLGGTGETQYF.

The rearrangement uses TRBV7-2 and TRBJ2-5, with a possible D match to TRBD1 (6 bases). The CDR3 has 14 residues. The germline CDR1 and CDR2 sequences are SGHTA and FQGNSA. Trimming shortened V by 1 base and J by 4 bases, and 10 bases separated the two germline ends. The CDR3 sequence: CASSLGGGGETQYF. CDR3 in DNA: TGTGCCAGCAGCTTAGGTGGGGGCGGAGAGACCCAGTACTTC.

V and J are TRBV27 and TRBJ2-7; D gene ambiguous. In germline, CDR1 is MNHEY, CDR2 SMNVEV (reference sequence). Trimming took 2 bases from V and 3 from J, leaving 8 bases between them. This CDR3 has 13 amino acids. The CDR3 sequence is CASSLKVDYEQYF. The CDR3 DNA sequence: TGTGCCAGCAGTTTAAAAGTAGACTACGAGCAGTACTTC.

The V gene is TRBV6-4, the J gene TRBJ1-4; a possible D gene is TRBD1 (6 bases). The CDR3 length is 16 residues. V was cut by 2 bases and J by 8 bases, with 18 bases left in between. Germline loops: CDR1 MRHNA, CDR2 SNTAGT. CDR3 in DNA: TGTGCCAGCAGTGACCCTGGGACACCTAGACCCGAAAAACTGTTTTTT. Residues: CASSDPGTPRPEKLFF.

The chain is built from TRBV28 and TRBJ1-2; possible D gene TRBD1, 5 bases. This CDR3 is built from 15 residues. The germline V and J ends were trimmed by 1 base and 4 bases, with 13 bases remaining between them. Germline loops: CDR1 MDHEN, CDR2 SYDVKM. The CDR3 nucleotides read TGTGCCAGCAGTTTATTTCGGGGGGAGTTCTATGGCTACACCTTC. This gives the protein CASSLFRGEFYGYTF.

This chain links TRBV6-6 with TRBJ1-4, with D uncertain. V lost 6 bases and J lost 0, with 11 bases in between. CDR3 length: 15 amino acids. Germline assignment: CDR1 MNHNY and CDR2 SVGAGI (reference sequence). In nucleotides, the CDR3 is TGTGCCAGCAGCGTCGGAGCCGCAACTAATGAAAAACTGTTTTTT. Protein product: CASSVGAATNEKLFF.

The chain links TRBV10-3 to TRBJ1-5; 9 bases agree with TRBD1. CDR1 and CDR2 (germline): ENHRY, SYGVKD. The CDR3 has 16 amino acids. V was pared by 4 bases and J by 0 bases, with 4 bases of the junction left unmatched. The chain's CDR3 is CAISAGQGISNQPQHF. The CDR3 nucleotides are TGTGCCATCAGTGCCGGACAGGGGATTAGCAATCAGCCCCAGCATTTT.

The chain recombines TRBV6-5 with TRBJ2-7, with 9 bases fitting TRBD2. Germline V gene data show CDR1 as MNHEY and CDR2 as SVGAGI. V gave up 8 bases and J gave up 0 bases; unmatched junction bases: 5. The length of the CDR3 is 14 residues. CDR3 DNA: TGTGCCAGCTCCGCTAGCGGGAACTCCTACGAGCAGTACTTC. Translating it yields CASSASGNSYEQYF.

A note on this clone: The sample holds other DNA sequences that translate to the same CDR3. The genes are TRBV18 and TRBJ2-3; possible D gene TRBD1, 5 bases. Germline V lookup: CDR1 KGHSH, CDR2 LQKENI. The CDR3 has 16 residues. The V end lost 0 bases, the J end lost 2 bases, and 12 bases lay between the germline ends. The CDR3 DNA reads TGTGCCAGCTCACCACCAGACCAGGGTGCCACAGATACGCAGTATTTT. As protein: CASSPPDQGATDTQYF.

CDR3 in amino acids: CASRLRWGRETQYF. The CDR3 DNA sequence: TGTGCCAGCAGGCTGCGGTGGGGGCGAGAGACCCAGTACTTC. The V and J genes are TRBV28 and TRBJ2-5, with D maybe TRBD1 (6 bases). This CDR3 contains 14 residues. Trimming pared 6 bases from V and 4 bases from J, leaving 15 bases between. Germline CDR1 reads MDHEN; CDR2 reads SYDVKM.